The entry below gives a single T cell receptor (beta chain) sequence along with its context. TCRbeta library preparation incorporated unique molecular identifiers. TCRdb independently ran MiXCR on the PCR reads; one entry per CDR3 protein. The table lists approximately 420,000 distinct CDR3 sequences, approximately 11% of them singletons. The CDR3 runs to 15 residues. The ends were cut back, 0 bases at V and 5 bases at J, with 13 bases in the middle. In germline, CDR1 is MNHEY, CDR2 SVGAGI. This sample is drawn from a study of T-cell reconstitution after alpha-beta-depleted transplantation in children.

This TCR was recovered from a human donor who donated a stem cell graft to a child with acute myeloid leukemia. Sequences were derived from PBMCs from the stem cell graft donor, sampled from the stem cell graft. The chain has TRBV6-5 and TRBJ2-5; D gene uncertain. CDR3 sequence reads: CASSYSTGSTETQYF. In DNA, the CDR3 is TGTGCCAGCAGTTACTCGACGGGTAGCACGGAGACCCAGTACTTC.